The present TCR beta chain was sequenced within a study of blood T cell repertoires in COVID-19 (dated by TCRdb to 2020 to 2021). Turning to the overall study: Samples from collaborators originated in the United States, Italy and Spain and spanned both the acute and convalescent phases of COVID-19. The prospective study material was composed of cDNA or gDNA derived from T cells, B-cell-depleted T cells, or PBMCs. Deeply sampled blood TCRbeta repertoires from subjects exposed to, actively infected with, or recovered from COVID-19 were included in the dataset. The repertoires were released in a freely available public database intended as a resource for research on the immune response to SARS-CoV-2. Samples came from the ongoing ImmuneRACE study (first 160 participants) plus 1,254 subjects from 6 global collaborators. Sample metadata almost always included a de-identified subject ID, COVID-19 status, age in years and sex. HLA class I and class II types, where available, came from metadata supplied by the sample provider rather than from assay-based typing.

TCRbeta CDR3 regions were amplified from genomic DNA by means of the immunoSEQ Assay, a bias-controlled multiplex PCR. The paper's processing steps were these. Nucleated cell counts per sample were estimated from amplification of reference gene primers within the assay. To quantify the absolute abundance of each unique TCRbeta CDR3 rearrangement, sequence reads were collapsed and filtered. For each sample, productive Simpson clonality was calculated by taking the square root of Simpson's diversity index across productive rearrangements. TCRdb obtained this table from immuneACCESS and retained in-frame rearrangements with V and J assigned. These tables miss some clones; where compared with another copy, unresolved V genes account for less than half of the shortfall, and the remainder is unexplained. The V and J calls and clone size are taken from that table; D and trimming were inferred from the DNA. Across this sample there are 55,000 to 80,000 clones, with about 88% seen only once. The ten largest clones add up to roughly 8% of the sample.

What the research found in general, with its limitations: The quantity of clinical and demographic metadata differed by source and by participant and was supplied without curation.

Its CDR3 holds 18 amino acids, cysteine through phenylalanine. Just CDR3 DNA is preserved here, 54 bases in frame from base 1. V lost 0 bases and J lost 0 bases; the stretch between them is 15 bases long. The germline V gene (reference sequence) supplies CDR1 LGHDT and CDR2 YNNKEL. A word on this clone: This receptor's antigen is unknown. No base quality information exists; no much larger clone differs at one position.

Collaborating institutions collected whole blood in K2EDTA tubes following their own protocols. For TCRbeta analysis, collaborator samples were shipped as frozen whole blood, as isolated PBMCs, or as DNA extracted from either sample type. The sequence is built from TRBV3-1 (or the pseudogene TRBV3-2) and TRBJ1-5; matching of 5 bases hints at TRBD1 as the D gene. The TCR was taken from a man in his forties or fifties with active COVID-19. The specimen was peripheral blood. The bases read TGTGCCAGCAGCCAAGAAGGTCGGGGGGACTATAGCAATCAGCCCCAGCATTTT. Its protein product is CASSQEGRGDYSNQPQHF.